The sequence of this T cell receptor beta chain was determined in a study of a mutant IDH1 vaccine in newly diagnosed glioma. Sequencing was performed with immunoSEQ multiplex PCR; in TCRdb, only in-frame clones are kept and a portion is missing. The table records approximately 60,000 clones, roughly four fifths of them present only once. Regarding time point: week 47, end of study. The vaccine gave 300 ug of a 20-mer mutant IDH1 peptide subcutaneously per dose. There are 20 residues in the CDR3. Remarks on this clone: Its antigen is still unknown.

The chain couples TRBV21-1 to TRBJ2-3; the table calls TRBD2, which could not be checked here. TRBV21-1 is tagged as a pseudogene. Specimen: PBMCs, collected from a glioma patient whose treatment included an IDH1 peptide vaccine. This receptor was obtained from a young man with glioma. CDR3 in amino acids: CASSKKLPWTSGEPTDTQYF. CDR3 in DNA: TGTGCCAGCAGCAAAAAGCTCCCCTGGACTAGCGGGGAGCCCACAGATACGCAGTATTTT.